The entry that follows covers one T cell receptor beta chain sequence. This clonotype was recorded at least ten times. The antigen this receptor binds is unknown. No base quality values were provided; no much bigger clone lies one nucleotide off. The library was built by means of RT-PCR. TCRdb lists the instrument as Illumina HiSeq 2500. The public reads were reprocessed in TCRdb via fastp at Q25 and MiXCR, keeping in-frame beta chains. Identical CDR3 protein sequences are pooled into one entry, listed with their most common genes and DNA. The sample includes about 780,000 distinct CDR3 sequences, with about 18% observed a single time. The top ten clonotypes cover around 9.9% of the sample. This specimen belongs to a study of response to subunit inactivated influenza vaccine (dated by TCRdb to the late 2010s). Regarding the study in general: The study used deep quantitative T cell receptor repertoire profiling to track responses to a trivalent subunit inactivated influenza vaccine.

V loses 4 bases, J loses 6 bases, and the germline ends lie 9 bases apart. CDR1 SGHRS and CDR2 YFSETQ were looked up in the germline V gene. Its CDR3 holds 12 amino acids, cysteine through phenylalanine. Kept here is only the CDR3 DNA, which spans 36 bases and is read in frame from base 1. Study-wide conclusions, independent of this receptor: It was suggested by the authors that each seasonal influenza vaccination may recruit only a limited number of new T cells.

Material: PBMCs from blood, obtained 4 to 6 days after vaccination. This TCR was sampled from a middle-aged man who received an inactivated influenza vaccine. Donor details come from another sample of the same person, matched by shared clones. The rearrangement combines TRBV5-1 with TRBJ2-3; there is no confident call for the D gene. In nucleotides, the sequence is TGCGCCAGCAGCCGGATGACCGATACGCAGTATTTT. The encoded protein is CASSRMTDTQYF.